The present entry profiles one T cell receptor (beta chain) with its context. With 3 bases removed from V and 3 bases from J, the gap between germline ends came to 15 bases. The CDR3 consists of 16 residues. Germline V gene data show CDR1 as SGHDT and CDR2 as YYEEEE. Donation came from healthy HIV-negative adults that had no recent acute infections or vaccinations. The data belong to a study of shared clonotypes between healthy human individuals. Study context: Participating donors consisted of two women and three men aged 18 to 49.

Amplification in unsorted PBMC replicate PCRs started from around 0.3 ug DNA, which equals some 30,000 T cell genomes. TCRdb's table, derived via immunoSEQ multiplex PCR, lists solely in-frame clones and lacks some. Here the sample spans more than 400,000 clones, around 73% being singletons. V and J are TRBV5-6 and TRBJ1-4; D uncertain. The source is a middle-aged woman in good health. Some clones in this sample may be carry-over from other donors' samples. Sequenced sample: PBMCs. The CDR3 DNA reads as TGTGCCAGCAGCTCCCCGGGCCGGGGAGCTAATGAAAAACTGTTTTTT. This encodes CASSSPGRGANEKLFF.